This T cell receptor beta chain derives from a study of blood T cell repertoires in COVID-19 (dated by TCRdb to about 2020). Regarding the research as a whole: The collaborator samples originated in the United States, Italy and Spain and spanned the acute and convalescent phases of COVID-19. The prospective study material was composed of cDNA or gDNA derived from T cells, B-cell-depleted T cells, or PBMCs. Subjects who had been exposed to COVID-19, were actively infected with it, or had recovered from it provided the deeply sampled blood TCRbeta repertoires that made up the dataset. The repertoires were released in a freely available public database meant as a resource for research on the immune response to SARS-CoV-2. Samples came from the ongoing ImmuneRACE study (first 160 participants) plus 1,254 subjects from 6 global collaborators. A de-identified subject ID, COVID-19 status, age in years and sex were almost always included in the sample metadata. HLA class I and class II types, where available, came from metadata supplied by the sample provider rather than from assay-based typing. The full study reports these points: The quantity of clinical and demographic metadata differed by source and by participant and was supplied without curation.

Enrolling through a virtual design, the prospective study's participants ranged in age from roughly 18 to 89 years and lived across roughly 23 United States geographic areas. Cohort assignment in the prospective study relied on participant-reported clinical history from a screening survey and a study questionnaire. ImmuneRACE Cohort 3 recovered participants were defined by two consecutive negative NP/OP PCR tests, healthcare professional clearance, or symptom resolution. In the prospective study, whole blood, serum and a nasopharyngeal or oropharyngeal swab were collected from each participant by mobile phlebotomists. Over a roughly 2-month period, participants in the prospective study had the option of providing additional blood draws and questionnaires. Prospective study blood samples were shipped either frozen or at room temperature before DNA extraction. About this clone itself: The specificity of this receptor is unknown. No quality values exist for individual bases; no much larger clone is one base distant.

The immunoSEQ Assay, a bias-controlled multiplex PCR, was used to amplify TCRbeta CDR3 regions from genomic DNA. In the paper's pipeline: The number of nucleated cells in each sample was estimated from the amplification of reference gene primers within the assay. To quantify the absolute abundance of each unique TCRbeta CDR3 rearrangement, sequence reads were collapsed and filtered. For each sample, productive Simpson clonality was calculated as the square root of Simpson's diversity index across productive rearrangements. What TCRdb holds here is the immuneACCESS table cut down to in-frame rearrangements. Part of the clones is not present; checked against another copy, under half of the missing clones reflect an unresolved V gene, and the others are unexplained. That table furnishes V, J and clone size, whereas the DNA furnished D and trimming. The sample has roughly 320,000 clones on record, 65% to 90% of them singletons. The biggest ten clones account for around 4.6% of the sample.

CDR1 is given as LGHDT and CDR2 as YNNKEL, both from the germline V gene (reference sequence). The CDR3, cysteine through phenylalanine, is 12 amino acids long. Only the CDR3 DNA is retained, 36 bases long and in frame from the first base. Trimmed from V: 4 bases; trimmed from J: 9 bases; junction bases lacking a gene match: 3. Specimen: PBMCs or T cells enriched from blood (not recorded which). This TCR was recovered from a man aged 30 to 45 who had recovered from COVID-19. The V and J segments used are TRBV3-1 (or the pseudogene TRBV3-2) and TRBJ2-1, and 7 junction bases match TRBD2. DNA sequence: TGTGCCAGCAGCCCCCGCGGGGGTGAGCAGTTCTTC. It is translated as CASSPRGGEQFF.